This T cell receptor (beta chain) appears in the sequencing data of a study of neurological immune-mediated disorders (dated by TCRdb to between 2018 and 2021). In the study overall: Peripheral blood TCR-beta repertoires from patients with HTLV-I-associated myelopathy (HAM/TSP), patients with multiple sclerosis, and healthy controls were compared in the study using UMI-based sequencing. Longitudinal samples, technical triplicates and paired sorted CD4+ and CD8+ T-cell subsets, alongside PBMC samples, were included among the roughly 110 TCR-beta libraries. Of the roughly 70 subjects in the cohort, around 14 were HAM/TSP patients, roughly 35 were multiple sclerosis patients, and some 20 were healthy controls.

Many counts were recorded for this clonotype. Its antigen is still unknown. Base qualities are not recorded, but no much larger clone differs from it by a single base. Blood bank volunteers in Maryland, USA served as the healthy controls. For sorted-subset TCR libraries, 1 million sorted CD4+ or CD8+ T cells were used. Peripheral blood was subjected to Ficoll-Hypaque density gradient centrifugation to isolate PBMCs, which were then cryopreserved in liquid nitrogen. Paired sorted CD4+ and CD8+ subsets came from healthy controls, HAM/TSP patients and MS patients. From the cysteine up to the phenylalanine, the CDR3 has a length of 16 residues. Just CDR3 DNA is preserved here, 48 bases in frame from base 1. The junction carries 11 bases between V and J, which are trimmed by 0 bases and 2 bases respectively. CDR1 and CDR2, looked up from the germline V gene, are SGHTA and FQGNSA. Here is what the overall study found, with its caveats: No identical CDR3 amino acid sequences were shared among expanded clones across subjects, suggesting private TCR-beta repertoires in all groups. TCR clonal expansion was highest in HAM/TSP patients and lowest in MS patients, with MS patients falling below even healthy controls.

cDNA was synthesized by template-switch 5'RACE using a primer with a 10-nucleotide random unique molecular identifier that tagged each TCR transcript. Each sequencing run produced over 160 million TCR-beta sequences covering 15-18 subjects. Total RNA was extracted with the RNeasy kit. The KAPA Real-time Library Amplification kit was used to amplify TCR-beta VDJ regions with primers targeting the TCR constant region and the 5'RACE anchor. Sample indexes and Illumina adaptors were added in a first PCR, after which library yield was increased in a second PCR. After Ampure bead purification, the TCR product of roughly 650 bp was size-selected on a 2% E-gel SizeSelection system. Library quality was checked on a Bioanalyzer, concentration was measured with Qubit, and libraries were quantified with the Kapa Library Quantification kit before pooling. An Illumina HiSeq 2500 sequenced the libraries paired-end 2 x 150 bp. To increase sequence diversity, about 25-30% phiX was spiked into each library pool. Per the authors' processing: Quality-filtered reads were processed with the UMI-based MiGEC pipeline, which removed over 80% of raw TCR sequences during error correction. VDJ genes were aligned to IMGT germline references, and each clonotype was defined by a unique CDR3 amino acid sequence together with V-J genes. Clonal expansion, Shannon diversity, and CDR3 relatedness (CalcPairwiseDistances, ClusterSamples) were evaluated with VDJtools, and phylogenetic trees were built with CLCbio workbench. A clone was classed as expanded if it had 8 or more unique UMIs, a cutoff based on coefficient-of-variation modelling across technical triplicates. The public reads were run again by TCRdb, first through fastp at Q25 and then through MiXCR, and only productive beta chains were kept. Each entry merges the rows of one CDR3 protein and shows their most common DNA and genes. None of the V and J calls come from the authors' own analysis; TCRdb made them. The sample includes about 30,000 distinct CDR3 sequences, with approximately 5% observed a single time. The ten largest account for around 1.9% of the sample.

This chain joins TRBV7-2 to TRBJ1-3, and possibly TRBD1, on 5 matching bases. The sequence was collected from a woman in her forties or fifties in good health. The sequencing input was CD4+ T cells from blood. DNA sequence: TGTGCCAGCAGCTTAGCGCTCGGGGGTGCTGGAAACACCATATATTTT. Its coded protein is CASSLALGGAGNTIYF. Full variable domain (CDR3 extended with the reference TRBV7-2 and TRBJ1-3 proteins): GAGVSQSPSNKVTEKGKDVELRCDPISGHTALYWYRQSLGQGLEFLIYFQGNSAPDKSGLPSDRFSAERTGGSVSTLTIQRTQQEDSAVYLCASSLALGGAGNTIYFGEGSWLTVV.